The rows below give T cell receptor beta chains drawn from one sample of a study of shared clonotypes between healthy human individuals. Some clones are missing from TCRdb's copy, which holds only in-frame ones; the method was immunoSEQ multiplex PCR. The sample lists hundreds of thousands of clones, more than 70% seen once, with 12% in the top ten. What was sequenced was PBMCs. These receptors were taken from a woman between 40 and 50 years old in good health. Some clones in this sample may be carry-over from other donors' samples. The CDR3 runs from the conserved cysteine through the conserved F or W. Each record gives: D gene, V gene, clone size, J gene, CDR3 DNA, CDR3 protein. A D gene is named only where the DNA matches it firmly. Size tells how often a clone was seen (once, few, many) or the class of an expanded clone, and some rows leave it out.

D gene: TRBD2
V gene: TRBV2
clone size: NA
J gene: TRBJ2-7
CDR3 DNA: TGTGCCAGCAGTGAAGCGCTTCGTGTTTGGGCTAGCGGGGGCGAGCAGTACTTC
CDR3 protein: CASSEALRVWASGGEQYF

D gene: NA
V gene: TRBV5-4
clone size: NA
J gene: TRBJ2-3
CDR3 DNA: TGTGCCAGCAGCTTGGACCGTCCCACAGATACGCAGTATTTT
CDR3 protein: CASSLDRPTDTQYF

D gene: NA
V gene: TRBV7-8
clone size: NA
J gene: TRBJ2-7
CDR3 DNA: TGTGCCAGCAGCTTAGAAGGGGGGGAGGCCTACGAGCAGTACTTC
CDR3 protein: CASSLEGGEAYEQYF

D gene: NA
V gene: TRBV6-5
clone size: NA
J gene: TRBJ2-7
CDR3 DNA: TGTGCCAGCAGTCCTCTCGCACCCTACGAGCAGTACTTC
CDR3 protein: CASSPLAPYEQYF

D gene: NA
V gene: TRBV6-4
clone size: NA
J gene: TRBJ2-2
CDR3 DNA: TGTGCCAGCAGTGAAGGGGACACCGGGGAGCTGTTTTTT
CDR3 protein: CASSEGDTGELFF

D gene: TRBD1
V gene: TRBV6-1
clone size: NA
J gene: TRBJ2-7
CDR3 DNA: TGTGCCAGCAGTGAGGGGCCCGGGGGACAGGGGGGCTACGAGCAGTACTTC
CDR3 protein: CASSEGPGGQGGYEQYF

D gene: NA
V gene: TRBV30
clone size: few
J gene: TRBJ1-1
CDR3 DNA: TGTGCTCGTGACAGCGTACCCCTAAACACTGAAGCCTTCTTT
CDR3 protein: CARDSVPLNTEAFF

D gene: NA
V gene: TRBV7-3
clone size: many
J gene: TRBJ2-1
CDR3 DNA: TGTGCCAGCAGCCCCACCAGGCGCTCTTACAATGAGCAGTTCTTC
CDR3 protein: CASSPTRRSYNEQFF

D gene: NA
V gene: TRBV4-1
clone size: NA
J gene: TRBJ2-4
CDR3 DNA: TGCGCCAGCAGCCACGTTAAGATATCGGCGCCCGCAGCCAAAAACATTCAGTACTTC
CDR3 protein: CASSHVKISAPAAKNIQYF

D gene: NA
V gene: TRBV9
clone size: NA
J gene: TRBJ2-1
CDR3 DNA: TGTGCCAGCAGCCCCCCACCTGGCCACAATGAGCAGTTCTTC
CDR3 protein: CASSPPPGHNEQFF

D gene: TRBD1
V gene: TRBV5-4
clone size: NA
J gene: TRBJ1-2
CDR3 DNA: TGTGCCAGCAGCCCCGAACAGGGGAGCTATGGCTACACCTTC
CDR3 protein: CASSPEQGSYGYTF

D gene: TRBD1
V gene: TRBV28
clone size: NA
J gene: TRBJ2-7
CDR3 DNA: TGTGCCAGCAGTTTCTCCGGGACAGGGGTACACGAGCAGTACTTC
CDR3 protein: CASSFSGTGVHEQYF

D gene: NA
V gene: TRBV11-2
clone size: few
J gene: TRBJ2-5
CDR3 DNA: TGTGCCAGCAGCTTAGTTGCAGGGCCGGCAGGGTCCCAGTACTTC
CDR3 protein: CASSLVAGPAGSQYF

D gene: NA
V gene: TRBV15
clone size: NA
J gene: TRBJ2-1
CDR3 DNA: TGTGCCACCAGCAGAGGTGACAGACCCAATGAGCAGTTCTTC
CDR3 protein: CATSRGDRPNEQFF

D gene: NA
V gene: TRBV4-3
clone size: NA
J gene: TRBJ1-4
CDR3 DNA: TGCGCCAGCAGCCGAGGCCTCGTCAATGAAAAACTGTTTTTT
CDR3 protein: CASSRGLVNEKLFF

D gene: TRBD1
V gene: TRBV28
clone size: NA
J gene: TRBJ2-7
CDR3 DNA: TGTGCCAGCAGTTCCCCCGGGACAGATGACGAGCAGTACTTC
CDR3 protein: CASSSPGTDDEQYF

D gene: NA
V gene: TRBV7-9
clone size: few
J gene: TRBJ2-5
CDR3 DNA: TGTGCCAGCAGCTCTTCCGGGACAACCTTTGGAGCCCAGTACTTC
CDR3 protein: CASSSSGTTFGAQYF

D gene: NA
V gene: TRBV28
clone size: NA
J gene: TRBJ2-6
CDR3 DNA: TGTGCCAGCACTAGACAGGTACCCACCTCTGGGGCCAACGTCCTGACTTTC
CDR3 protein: CASTRQVPTSGANVLTF

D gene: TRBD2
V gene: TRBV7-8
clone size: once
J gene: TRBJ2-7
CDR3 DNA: TGTGCCAGCAGAGGGACTAGCGGGACCGGCGAGCAGTACTTC
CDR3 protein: CASRGTSGTGEQYF

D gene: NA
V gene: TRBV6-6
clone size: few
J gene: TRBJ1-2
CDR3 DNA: TGTGCCAGCAGTGAGGGGTCCGGCTACACCTTC
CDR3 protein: CASSEGSGYTF

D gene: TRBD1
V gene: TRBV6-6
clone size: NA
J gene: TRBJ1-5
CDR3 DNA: TGTGCCAGCAGACCCCTCGACAGGGGGAATCAGCCCCAGCATTTT
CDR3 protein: CASRPLDRGNQPQHF

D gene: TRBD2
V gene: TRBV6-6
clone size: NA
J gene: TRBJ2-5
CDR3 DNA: TGTGCCACCGGGACTAGCGGACAAGAGACCCAGTACTTC
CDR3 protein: CATGTSGQETQYF

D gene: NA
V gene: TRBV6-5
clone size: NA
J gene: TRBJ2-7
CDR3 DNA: TGTGCCAGCAGTTCCGGGACTCCTTTGGGCGAGCAGTACTTC
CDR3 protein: CASSSGTPLGEQYF

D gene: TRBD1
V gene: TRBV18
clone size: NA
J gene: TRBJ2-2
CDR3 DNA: TGTGCCAGCTCACCCTCCGGACAGGCAGGGGCCGGGGAGCTGTTTTTT
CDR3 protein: CASSPSGQAGAGELFF

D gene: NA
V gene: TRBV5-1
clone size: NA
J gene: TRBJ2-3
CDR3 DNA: TGCGCCAGCAGCTTGGAGGGGGGTAGCACAGATACGCAGTATTTT
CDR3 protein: CASSLEGGSTDTQYF

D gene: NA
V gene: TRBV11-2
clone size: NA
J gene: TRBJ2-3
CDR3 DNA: TGTGCCAGCAGCTTCGGGGATACGCAGTATTTT
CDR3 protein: CASSFGDTQYF

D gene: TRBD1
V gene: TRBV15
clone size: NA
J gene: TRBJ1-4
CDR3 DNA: TGTGCCACCAGCAAGGGACAGGGAGACAATGAAAAACTGTTTTTT
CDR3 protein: CATSKGQGDNEKLFF

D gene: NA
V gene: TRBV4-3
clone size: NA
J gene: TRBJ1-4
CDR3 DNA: TGCGCCAGCAGCCAGGACACGGCAACTAATGAAAAACTGTTTTTT
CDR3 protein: CASSQDTATNEKLFF

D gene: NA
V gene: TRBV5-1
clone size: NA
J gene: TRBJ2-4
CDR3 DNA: TGCGCCAGCAGCTTGGGAGGGGGGAACCTAAACATTCAGTACTTC
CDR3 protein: CASSLGGGNLNIQYF

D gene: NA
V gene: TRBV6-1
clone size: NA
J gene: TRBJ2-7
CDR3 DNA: TGTGCCAGCAGAGGGACGGGCCACGAGCAGTACTTC
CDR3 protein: CASRGTGHEQYF

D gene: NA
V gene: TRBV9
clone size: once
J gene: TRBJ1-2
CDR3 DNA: TGTGCCAGCAGCGTAGATCCAGCGCCCTATGGCTACACCTTC
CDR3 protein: CASSVDPAPYGYTF

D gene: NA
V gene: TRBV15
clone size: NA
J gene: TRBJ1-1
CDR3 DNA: TGTGCCACCAGCAGAGATCCGGGAGAAGAAGCTTTCTTT
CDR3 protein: CATSRDPGEEAFF

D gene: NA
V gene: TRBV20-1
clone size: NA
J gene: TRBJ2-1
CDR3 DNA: TGCAGTGCTAGAGATCAAAATGAGCAGTTCTTC
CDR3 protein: CSARDQNEQFF

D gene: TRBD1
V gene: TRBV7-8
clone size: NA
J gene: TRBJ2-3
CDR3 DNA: TGTGCCAGCAGCCTAGCCGGGACAGGGGGCATAGATACGCAGTATTTT
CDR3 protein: CASSLAGTGGIDTQYF

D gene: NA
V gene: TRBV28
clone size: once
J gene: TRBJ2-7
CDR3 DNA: TGTGCCAGCAGTTTCACCAGAAACAGGCCCTACGAGCAGTACTTC
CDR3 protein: CASSFTRNRPYEQYF

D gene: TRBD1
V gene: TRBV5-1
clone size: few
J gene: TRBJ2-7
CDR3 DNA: TGCGCCAGCAGCACTCCGGGACAGGGGTACGAGCAGTACTTC
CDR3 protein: CASSTPGQGYEQYF

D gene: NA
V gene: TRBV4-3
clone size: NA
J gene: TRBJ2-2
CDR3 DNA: TGCGCCAGCAGCCAAACCGGGCCTCCCCTGGGCACCGGGGAGCTGTTTTTT
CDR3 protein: CASSQTGPPLGTGELFF

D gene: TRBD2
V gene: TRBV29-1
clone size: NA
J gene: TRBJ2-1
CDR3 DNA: TGCAGCGTTACAAAAGCGGGAGAGAATGAGCAGTTCTTC
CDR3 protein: CSVTKAGENEQFF

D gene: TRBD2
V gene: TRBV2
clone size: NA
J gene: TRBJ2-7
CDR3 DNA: TGTGCCAGCAGGCCCCGTTGGGGGGGCTACGAGCAGTACTTC
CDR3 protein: CASRPRWGGYEQYF

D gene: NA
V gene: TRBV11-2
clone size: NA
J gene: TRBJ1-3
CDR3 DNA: TGTGCCAGCAGCTTAGTGGGCTTTACCTCTGGAAACACCATATATTTT
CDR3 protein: CASSLVGFTSGNTIYF

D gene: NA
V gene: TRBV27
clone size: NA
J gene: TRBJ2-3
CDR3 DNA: TGTGCCAGCAGTTCCGAGGGGGGTACGCAGTATTTT
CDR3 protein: CASSSEGGTQYF

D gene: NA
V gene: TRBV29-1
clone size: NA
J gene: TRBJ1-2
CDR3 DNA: TGCAGCGTCGTCCGGTTGGATAACTATGGCTACACCTTC
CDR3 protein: CSVVRLDNYGYTF

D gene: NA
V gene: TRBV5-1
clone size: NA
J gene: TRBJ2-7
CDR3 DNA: TGCGCCAGCAGCCCGGCCGAGGGAGGCGAGCAGTACTTC
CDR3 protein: CASSPAEGGEQYF

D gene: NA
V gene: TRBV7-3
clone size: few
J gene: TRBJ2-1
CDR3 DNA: TGTGCCAGCAGCGCCCAGGGTTCGTCCTTACCCTACAATGAGCAGTTCTTC
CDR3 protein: CASSAQGSSLPYNEQFF

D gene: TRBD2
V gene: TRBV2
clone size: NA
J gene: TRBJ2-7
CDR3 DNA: TGTGCCAGCCTCGGGACTAGCGGGAGTGAGCGGAGCTACGAGCAGTACTTC
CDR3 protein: CASLGTSGSERSYEQYF

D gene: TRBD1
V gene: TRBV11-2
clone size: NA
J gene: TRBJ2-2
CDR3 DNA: TGTGCCAGCAGCCAGGACAGGGCTACCGGGGAGCTGTTTTTT
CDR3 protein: CASSQDRATGELFF

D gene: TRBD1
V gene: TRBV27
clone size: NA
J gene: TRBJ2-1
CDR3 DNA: TGTGCCAGCAGCCCATGGGACACAGGGGATGAGCAGTTCTTC
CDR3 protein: CASSPWDTGDEQFF